The 7 T cell receptor beta chains below were found in one sample sequenced in a study of metastatic and nonmetastatic thyroid tumors. Before thyroid surgery, none of the patients had received any treatment. MiXCR re-clonotyped the PCR reads for TCRdb. This sample carries 3,000 to 4,000 clones, under 40% of them seen once, and the ten largest clones take over 12%. Sample: adjacent normal tissue. All receptors come from a male donor with papillary thyroid cancer or a benign thyroid nodule (not recorded which). Some clones in this sample may be carry-over from other donors' samples.

This clone has more than one count but fewer than ten. The chain joins TRBV5-1 to TRBJ2-1; D tentatively reads TRBD1 or TRBD2 (5 bases each). This CDR3 has 13 amino acids. Germline CDR1 SGHRS, CDR2 YFSETQ. V was clipped by 5 bases and J by 5 bases, with 11 bases between them. Written as DNA, the CDR3 is TGCGCCAGCAGGAGGGGCCAGGACAATGAGCAGTTCTTC. Protein sequence: CASRRGQDNEQFF.

To note about this clone: One end of the junction is discordant with germline, which a read error may explain. The chain uses TRBV10-1 and TRBJ2-1, with a weak D call TRBD2 (6 bases). The germline V gene encodes CDR1 WNHNN and CDR2 SYGVQD (reference sequence). CDR3 length equals 13 residues. CDR3 amino acids: CASRRGTYNEQFF. Written as DNA, the CDR3 is TGTGCCAGCAGACGGGGGACGTACAATGAGCAGTTCTTC.

This clone ranks as medium-sized. The chain is built from TRBV11-3 and TRBJ2-3; D is perhaps TRBD1 or TRBD2 (7 bases each). The germline gives CDR1 SGHNT, CDR2 YENEEA. The V end lost 4 bases, the J end lost 3 bases, and 14 bases lay between the germline ends. CDR3 size: 15 residues. CDR3 coding DNA: TGTGCCAGCAGCTCCCGACAGGGAGGGACAGATACGCAGTATTTT. Its protein product is CASSSRQGGTDTQYF.

The chain uses TRBV30 and TRBJ2-7, with a tentative D call TRBD1 (5 bases). The length of the CDR3 is 15 residues. The germline gives CDR1 GTSNPN, CDR2 SVGIG (reference sequence). The V gene lost 2 bases and the J gene lost 3 bases, with 17 bases spanning the gap. CDR3 sequence reads: CAWSPGPRGHYEQYF. CDR3 DNA: TGTGCCTGGAGTCCAGGCCCAAGGGGCCACTACGAGCAGTACTTC.

The rearrangement joins TRBV5-1 to TRBJ2-7; TRBD1 matches at 7 bases. V shed 4 bases, J shed 5 bases, and the junction held 6 bases outside the gene matches. This CDR3 region has 13 residues. CDR1 is SGHRS and CDR2 is YFSETQ in the germline V gene. The CDR3 DNA reads TGCGCCAGCAGCCAGACAGGGACGGACGAGCAGTACTTC. Protein product: CASSQTGTDEQYF.

This clone was seen a few times. This chain joins TRBV6-1 and TRBJ1-1, with no clear D. The CDR3 loop spans 17 amino acids. CDR1 is MNHNS, CDR2 SASEGT, per germline. V was shortened by 5 bases and J by 7 bases, with 26 bases between the two germline ends. CDR3 coding DNA: TGTGCCAGCAGTCCCACCTCACGTGGAGGACCTGCCGTTGAAGCTTTCTTT. Translating it yields CASSPTSRGGPAVEAFF.

This clone counts as large. The chain uses TRBV12-3 or TRBV12-4 and TRBJ2-7; 10 bases map to TRBD2. CDR3 length: 14 residues. With V trimmed by 6 bases and J by 6 bases, 8 bases remained unmatched. CDR3 coding DNA: TGTGCCAGCAGCCCTCTAGCGGGAGCACGCGAGCAGTACTTC. Translated: CASSPLAGAREQYF.